What follows are 16 T cell receptor beta chains derived from one specimen sequenced in a study of T cells in Graves' hyperthyroidism and ophthalmopathy. RNA transcripts were the template for amplifying TCR beta CDR3 regions. Carried out on the TCR CDR3, a first-round RT-PCR used the HTBI primer set. TCRdb used MiXCR to reprocess the multiplex PCR reads, holding one entry per CDR3 protein. The data hold a few hundred thousand distinct CDR3 sequences, with about a sixth observed a single time. Input material: blood. The receptor set was obtained from a woman in her thirties or forties with Graves' ophthalmopathy.

In this sample, this clonotype turned up once. V and J are TRBV27 and TRBJ1-5; 7 bases agree with TRBD1. The CDR3 has 15 amino acids. CDR1 is MNHEY, CDR2 SMNVEV, per germline (reference sequence). Trimming cost V 0 bases and J 6 bases; bases outside gene matches: 5. CDR3 nucleotides: TGTGCCAGCAGTTTATCGGAGGGGGCTGGTCAGCCCCAGCATTTT. Translated, it gives CASSLSEGAGQPQHF.

This clonotype was observed many times. DNA of the CDR3: TGTGCCAGCAGTCCGATGAGTTCGAACACTGAAGCTTTCTTT. This encodes CASSPMSSNTEAFF. The chain joins TRBV12-3 or TRBV12-4 to TRBJ1-1; D uncertain. Trimming took 5 bases from V and 1 from J, leaving 11 bases between them. There are 14 residues in the CDR3.

This clonotype has a count of ten or more. The chain links TRBV6-2 or TRBV6-3 to TRBJ2-3; D remains unclear. CDR3 size: 11 residues. Trimming pared 7 bases from V and 2 bases from J, leaving 4 bases between. Germline CDR1 reads MNHEY; CDR2 reads SVGEGT. CDR3 bases: TGTGCCAGCACCAACACAGATACGCAGTATTTT. Its protein product is CASTNTDTQYF.

This clonotype came up a few times. The V call is TRBV5-1, the J call TRBJ2-5, with D possibly TRBD1 on 6 matching bases. The CDR3 totals 15 residues. CDR1 and CDR2 from the germline V gene are SGHRS and YFSETQ. V lost 2 bases to trimming and J lost 2 bases, with 13 bases between them. The CDR3 sequence is CASSLAPGQQETQYF. CDR3 DNA sequence: TGCGCCAGCAGCTTAGCTCCGGGACAACAAGAGACCCAGTACTTC.

In this sample, this clonotype turned up many times. The V and J genes are TRBV7-2 and TRBJ2-7; D uncertain. From germline, CDR1 is SGHTA and CDR2 FQGNSA. This CDR3 comprises 13 residues. Trimming pared 5 bases from V and 5 bases from J, leaving 13 bases between. The chain's CDR3 is CASSPVLIHEQYF. As DNA, the CDR3 is TGTGCCAGCAGCCCCGTCCTTATCCACGAGCAGTACTTC.

This clonotype was recorded many times. The V call is TRBV20-1, the J call TRBJ2-3, with D possibly TRBD2 on 7 matching bases. With 6 bases removed from V and 1 base from J, the gap between germline ends came to 14 bases. CDR3 length: 14 residues. Looked up from germline, CDR1 is DFQATT and CDR2 is SNEGSKA (reference sequence). This chain's CDR3 is CSAQRGGGTDTQYF. The CDR3 DNA sequence: TGCAGTGCACAGAGAGGGGGGGGCACAGATACGCAGTATTTT.

The sample holds many counts of this clonotype. The chain carries TRBV11-2 and TRBJ2-5, with D possibly being TRBD2 (6 bases). CDR1 is SGHAT, CDR2 FQNNGV, per germline. This CDR3 is 16 amino acids long. Trimming pared 0 bases from V and 5 bases from J, leaving 16 bases between. In DNA, the CDR3 is TGTGCCAGCAGCTTAGATTTTCTGGGACTTTCGGAGACCCAGTACTTC. Its translation: CASSLDFLGLSETQYF.

The chain recombines TRBV3-1 with TRBJ1-1; D is perhaps TRBD1 (5 bases). With 0 bases removed from V and 4 bases from J, the gap between germline ends came to 9 bases. This CDR3 comprises 14 residues. Germline CDR1 LGHDT, CDR2 YNNKEL (reference sequence). CDR3 sequence reads: CASSQDHRFTEAFF. The DNA for the CDR3 is TGTGCCAGCAGCCAAGATCACAGGTTCACTGAAGCTTTCTTT.

The chain has TRBV15 and TRBJ1-1; the D is unclear. V lost 0 bases and J 5 bases, leaving 10 bases between the germline ends. In germline, CDR1 is LNHNV, CDR2 YYDKDF (reference sequence). The CDR3 spans 14 residues. This CDR3 reads CATSRDKGLTEAFF. The DNA for the CDR3 is TGTGCCACCAGCAGAGATAAGGGTTTGACTGAAGCTTTCTTT.

This clonotype has at least ten counts. CDR3: CASSFTMTGSTDTQYF. DNA of the CDR3: TGCGCCAGCAGCTTTACCATGACAGGGAGCACAGATACGCAGTATTTT. The V gene is TRBV5-1, the J gene TRBJ2-3; TRBD1 aligns across 7 bases. After removal of 2 bases from V and 0 bases from J, the junction contained 6 bases not matched to a gene. The length of the CDR3 is 16 residues. CDR1 SGHRS and CDR2 YFSETQ come from the germline V gene.

This clonotype was counted at least ten times. The chain recombines TRBV7-2 with TRBJ1-6; D gene uncertain. Trimming removed 1 base at V and 10 bases at J, with 14 bases between. CDR3 length equals 15 residues. The germline gives CDR1 SGHTA, CDR2 FQGNSA. CDR3 sequence (DNA): TGTGCCAGCAGCTTAGTTCCGGGAGCGGGGTCACCCCTCCACTTT. The encoded protein is CASSLVPGAGSPLHF.

This clonotype was detected ten times or more. The chain uses TRBV10-3 and TRBJ2-1, with 7 bases that match TRBD2. With 0 bases clipped from V and 4 bases from J, the junction kept 6 bases outside the gene matches. CDR1 and CDR2 (germline): ENHRY, SYGVKD. CDR3 length: 16 amino acids. CDR3 coding DNA: TGTGCCATCAGTGAGTCTGATGGGGGGGGTTACAATGAGCAGTTCTTC. This gives the protein CAISESDGGGYNEQFF.

This clonotype was observed at least ten times. The chain uses TRBV11-2 and TRBJ2-7, with 8 bases that match TRBD2. V dropped 5 bases and J dropped 3; count of bases not matched to a gene: 6. Germline CDR1 SGHAT, CDR2 FQNNGV. The CDR3 has 14 amino acids. CDR3 bases: TGTGCCAGCAGCCCGCGGGGGGACGACTACGAGCAGTACTTC. Its translation: CASSPRGDDYEQYF.

A few counts support this clonotype. This sequence joins TRBV12-3 or TRBV12-4 and TRBJ1-6, with TRBD1 as a possible D gene (5 bases). V shed 6 bases and J shed 2 bases, with 8 bases lying between them. The CDR3 runs 14 residues. The CDR3 nucleotides read TGTGCCAGCAGGCAGACAGCCTATAATTCACCCCTCCACTTT. Residues: CASRQTAYNSPLHF.

This clonotype was detected ten times or more. The V and J genes are TRBV12-3 or TRBV12-4 and TRBJ2-7, with 7 bases aligning to TRBD2. The CDR3 is 15 amino acids. Trimming at V came to 2 bases and at J to 0 bases, leaving 4 bases not matched to a gene. The CDR3 nucleotides read TGTGCCAGCAGTTTAAGCGGGGAGAACTCCTACGAGCAGTACTTC. Its translation: CASSLSGENSYEQYF.

The rearrangement joins TRBV7-2 to TRBJ2-7, with D perhaps TRBD1 or TRBD2 (5 bases each). Germline V CDR1 and CDR2: SGHTA, FQGNSA. The CDR3 has 17 amino acids. V lost 4 bases, J lost 4 bases, and 23 bases lay in between. The CDR3 DNA sequence: TGTGCCAGCAGCTACTATGACAGAATTACCTGGGGGTACGAGCAGTACTTC. Residues: CASSYYDRITWGYEQYF.